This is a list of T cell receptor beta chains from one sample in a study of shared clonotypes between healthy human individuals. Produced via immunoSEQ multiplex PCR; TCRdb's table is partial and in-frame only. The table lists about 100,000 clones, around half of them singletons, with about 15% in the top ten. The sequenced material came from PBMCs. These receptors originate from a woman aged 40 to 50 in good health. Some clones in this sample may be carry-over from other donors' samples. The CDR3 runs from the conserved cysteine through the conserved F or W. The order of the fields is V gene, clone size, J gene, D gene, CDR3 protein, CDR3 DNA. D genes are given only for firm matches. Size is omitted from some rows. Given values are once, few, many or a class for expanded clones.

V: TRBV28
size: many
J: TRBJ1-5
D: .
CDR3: CASPGPNQPQHF
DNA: TGTGCCAGCCCGGGCCCTAACCAGCCCCAGCATTTT

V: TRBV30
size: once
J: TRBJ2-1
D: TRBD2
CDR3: CAWIGLAVNEQFF
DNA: TGTGCCTGGATCGGGCTAGCGGTCAATGAGCAGTTCTTC

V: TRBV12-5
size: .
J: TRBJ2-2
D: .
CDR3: CASRRGEGTGELFF
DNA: TGTGCTAGCCGGCGGGGAGAGGGCACCGGGGAGCTGTTTTTT

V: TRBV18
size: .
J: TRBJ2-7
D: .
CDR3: CASSGTASYEQYF
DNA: TGTGCCAGCTCAGGGACCGCCAGCTACGAGCAGTACTTC

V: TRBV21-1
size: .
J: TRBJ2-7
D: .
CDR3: CASKNTLGTEPYEQYF
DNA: TGTGCCAGCAAAAACACGCTGGGGACAGAGCCCTACGAGCAGTACTTC

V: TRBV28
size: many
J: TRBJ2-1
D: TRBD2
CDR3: CASSHGLAGGGRNEQFF
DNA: TGTGCCAGCAGTCACGGGCTAGCGGGAGGGGGGAGGAATGAGCAGTTCTTC

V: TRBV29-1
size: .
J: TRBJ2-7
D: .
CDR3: CSVSGDFSYEQYF
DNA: TGCAGCGTCTCGGGGGATTTTTCCTACGAGCAGTACTTC

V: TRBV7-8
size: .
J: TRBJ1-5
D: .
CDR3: CASSLQEYQPQHF
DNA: TGTGCCAGCAGTTTACAGGAATATCAGCCCCAGCATTTT

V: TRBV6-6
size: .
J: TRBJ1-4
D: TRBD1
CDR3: CASRQGNREKLFF
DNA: TGTGCCAGCAGACAGGGGAATCGGGAAAAACTGTTTTTT

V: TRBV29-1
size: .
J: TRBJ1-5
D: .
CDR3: CSAGAENQPQHF
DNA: TGCAGCGCTGGCGCTGAGAATCAGCCCCAGCATTTT

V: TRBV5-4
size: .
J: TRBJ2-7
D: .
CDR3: CASSSGAHYEQYF
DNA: TGTGCCAGCAGCTCAGGGGCGCACTACGAGCAGTACTTC

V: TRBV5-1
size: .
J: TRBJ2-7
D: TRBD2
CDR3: CASSSRAGVGYEQYF
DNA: TGCGCCAGCAGCTCCCGGGCGGGAGTGGGCTACGAGCAGTACTTC

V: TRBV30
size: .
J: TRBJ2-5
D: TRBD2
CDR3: CAWSAGLAGSKTQYF
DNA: TGTGCCTGGAGCGCCGGACTAGCGGGATCGAAGACCCAGTACTTC

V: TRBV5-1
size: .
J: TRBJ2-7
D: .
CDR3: CASSMEFEGYEQYF
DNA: TGCGCCAGCAGCATGGAATTCGAGGGTTACGAGCAGTACTTC

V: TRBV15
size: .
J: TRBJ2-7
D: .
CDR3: CATRRDNYEQYF
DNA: TGTGCCACCAGGCGGGACAACTACGAGCAGTACTTC

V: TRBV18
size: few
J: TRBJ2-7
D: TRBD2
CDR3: CASSLAGGPGYEQYF
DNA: TGTGCCAGCTCATTAGCGGGAGGGCCCGGCTACGAGCAGTACTTC

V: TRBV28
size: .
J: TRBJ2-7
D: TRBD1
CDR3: CASSPLDRSTYEQYF
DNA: TGTGCCAGCAGCCCGTTGGACAGGTCAACCTACGAGCAGTACTTC

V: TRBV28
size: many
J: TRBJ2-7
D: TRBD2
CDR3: CASRMTSGRSYEQYF
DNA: TGTGCCAGCAGGATGACTAGCGGGAGATCCTACGAGCAGTACTTC

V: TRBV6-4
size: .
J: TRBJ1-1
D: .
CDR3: CASGRGNTEAFF
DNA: TGTGCCAGCGGGCGGGGGAACACTGAAGCTTTCTTT

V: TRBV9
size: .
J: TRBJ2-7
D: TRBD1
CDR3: CASSATGTEIYEQYF
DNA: TGTGCCAGCAGCGCTACCGGGACAGAAATCTACGAGCAGTACTTC

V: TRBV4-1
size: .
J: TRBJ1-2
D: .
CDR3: CASSQDSFGQIYGYTF
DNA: TGCGCCAGCAGCCAAGATTCCTTCGGTCAAATTTATGGCTACACCTTC

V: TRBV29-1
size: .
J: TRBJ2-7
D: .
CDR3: CSVHSATPGREQYF
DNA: TGCAGCGTTCACTCCGCTACCCCTGGTAGGGAGCAGTACTTC

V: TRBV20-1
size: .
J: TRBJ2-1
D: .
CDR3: CSARRSNEQFF
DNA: TGCAGTGCTAGACGCAGCAATGAGCAGTTCTTC

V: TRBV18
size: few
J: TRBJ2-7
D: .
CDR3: CASSPASYEQYF
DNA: TGTGCCAGCTCACCCGCCTCCTACGAGCAGTACTTC

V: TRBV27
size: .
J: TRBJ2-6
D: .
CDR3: CASSPDRYPGANVLTF
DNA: TGTGCCAGCAGTCCCGACAGATACCCTGGGGCCAACGTCCTGACTTTC

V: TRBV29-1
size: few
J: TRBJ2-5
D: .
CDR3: CSARDIQETQYF
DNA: TGCAGCGCCAGGGACATCCAAGAGACCCAGTACTTC

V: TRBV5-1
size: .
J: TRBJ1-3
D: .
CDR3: CASSPEAGNTIYF
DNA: TGCGCCAGCAGCCCGGAGGCTGGAAACACCATATATTTT

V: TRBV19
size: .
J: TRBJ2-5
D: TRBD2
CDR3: CASSITSGIQETQYF
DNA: TGTGCCAGTAGTATAACTAGCGGGATCCAAGAGACCCAGTACTTC

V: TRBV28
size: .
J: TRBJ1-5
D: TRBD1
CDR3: CASTSRGTGLNQPQHF
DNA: TGTGCCAGCACCTCCCGGGGGACAGGGCTAAATCAGCCCCAGCATTTT

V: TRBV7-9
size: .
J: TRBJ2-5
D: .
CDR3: CASSYSGSSGETQYF
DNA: TGTGCCAGCAGCTACTCAGGTTCCAGCGGGGAGACCCAGTACTTC

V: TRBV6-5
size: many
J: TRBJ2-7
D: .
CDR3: CASSSLASGYEQYF
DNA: TGTGCCAGCAGTTCCTTAGCGAGCGGCTACGAGCAGTACTTC

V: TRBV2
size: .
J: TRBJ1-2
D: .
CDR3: CASTQARGNYGYTF
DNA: TGTGCCAGCACCCAGGCCAGGGGAAACTATGGCTACACCTTC

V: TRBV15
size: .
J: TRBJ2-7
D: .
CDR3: CATSRDPRVGYEQYF
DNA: TGTGCCACCAGCAGAGATCCCAGGGTAGGCTACGAGCAGTACTTC

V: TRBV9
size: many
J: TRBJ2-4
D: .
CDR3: CASSVDAGRNIQYF
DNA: TGTGCCAGCAGCGTAGATGCAGGGAGGAACATTCAGTACTTC

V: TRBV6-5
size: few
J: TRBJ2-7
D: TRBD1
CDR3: CASRRQGGTYEQYF
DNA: TGTGCCAGCAGAAGACAGGGGGGGACCTACGAGCAGTACTTC

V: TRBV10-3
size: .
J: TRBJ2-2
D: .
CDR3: CASTRTGGDTGELFF
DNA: TGTGCCAGCACCCGCACAGGGGGGGACACCGGGGAGCTGTTTTTT

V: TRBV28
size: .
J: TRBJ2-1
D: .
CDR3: CASSLGNEDSEQFF
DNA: TGTGCCAGCAGTTTAGGAAACGAAGATAGTGAGCAGTTCTTC